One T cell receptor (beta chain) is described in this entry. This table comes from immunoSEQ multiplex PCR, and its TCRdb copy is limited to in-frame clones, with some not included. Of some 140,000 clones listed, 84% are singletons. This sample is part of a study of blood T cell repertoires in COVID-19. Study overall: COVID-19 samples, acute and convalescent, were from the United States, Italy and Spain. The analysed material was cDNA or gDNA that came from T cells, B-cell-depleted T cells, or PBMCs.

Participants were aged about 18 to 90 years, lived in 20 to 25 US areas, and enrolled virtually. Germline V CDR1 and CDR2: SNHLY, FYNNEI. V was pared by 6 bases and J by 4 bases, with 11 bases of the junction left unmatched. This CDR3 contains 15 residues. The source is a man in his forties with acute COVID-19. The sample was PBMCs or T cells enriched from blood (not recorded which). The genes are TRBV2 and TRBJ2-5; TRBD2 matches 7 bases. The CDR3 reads CASSLPGLAGETQYF. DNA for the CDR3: TGTGCCAGCAGCCTCCCGGGGTTAGCGGGAGAGACCCAGTACTTC.